This TCR beta chain comes out of a study of T cells in women clearing cervical HPV infection. Study-level information: Control women cleared a single incident HPV16 infection within 12 months. The study, taken as a whole, reports: Cases and controls were distinguished at AUC around 0.87 by richness and V genes.

With respect to this clone: Its antigen is as yet unknown.

The table came from immunoSEQ multiplex PCR; TCRdb's copy has only in-frame clones and leaves some out. The sample data list some 40,000 clones. Specimen: blood buffy coat. This clonotype originated in a woman aged 18-70 years with a cervical HPV16 infection that either progressed to CIN3+ or cleared (not recorded which).

The sequenced part of the CDR3 DNA is TGTGCCAGCAGCCCCAGGGGGGTAGGCACAGATACG. Translated, it gives CASSPRGVGTDT. The complete CDR3 reads CASSPRGVGTDTQYF. This chain joins TRBV9 and TRBJ2-3, with a tentative D call TRBD1 (7 bases). Read coverage stops 3 residues before the CDR3 terminus; the germline J gene supplies the remainder. Trimming took off 4 bases at V and 1 base at J, with 13 bases between the two ends. The CDR3 loop spans 15 amino acids. Germline values: CDR1 SGDLS, CDR2 YYNGEE.